This T cell receptor (beta chain) was sequenced in a study of blood T cells in healthy people across ages (dated by TCRdb to 2015 to 2017). Turning to the overall study: In model experiments, template switching captured about one uniquely barcoded TCR beta cDNA molecule for every two T cells. Two additional independent replicas of 1 million unique cDNA reads from the same blood draw were analyzed for two donors (one aged 18 to 30 and one aged 80 or older). To avoid experimental bias, donors of different ages were distributed randomly across sequencing lanes. The donors were divided into four age groups: young (average around 16 years), middle-aged (approximately 41), aged (approximately 62) and long-lived (82). Age-related changes in TCR beta repertoire diversity were measured in the study by deep sequencing normalized with unique cDNA molecular identifiers. The paper's findings and limits, for the study overall: Total diversity estimates from one million sequenced T cells were considered lower bounds and underestimates. Because donor CMV infection status was unknown, age-related changes in expanded clonotypes were potentially confounded. Conclusive comparison of naive and antigen-experienced compartments was prevented by the profiling of bulk unsorted PBMCs. The long-lived group showed more naive CD4+ T cells, fewer expanded clones and increased TCR diversity than the aged group, suggesting age selection. There was a strong correlation between observed TCR beta diversity and the percentage of naive T cells measured by flow cytometry. As age increased, observed TCR beta diversity per million T cells dropped in a roughly linear way, and a significant reduction was already evident by age about 40.

Measured from the cysteine to the phenylalanine, the CDR3 is 14 residues long. Of all the DNA, just the CDR3 is kept, 42 bases in frame from base 1. The germline ends are 11 bases apart after V is trimmed by 3 bases and J by 3 bases. The donors were roughly 38 Caucasian individuals from Russia, aged roughly 6 to 100 years, who were systemically healthy. Each donor gave approximately 9.3 milliliters of peripheral blood, collected into EDTA-treated Vacutainer tubes. Ficoll-Paque density-gradient centrifugation was used to isolate PBMCs, with at least 6.5 million per sample. Trizol reagent was used to extract total RNA from PBMCs, with at least 6 micrograms per sample. For every donor, flow cytometry on a PBMC aliquot measured the percentage of naive CD45RAhigh/CD27high T cells. As for this clonotype: Which antigen it targets is not known. No much larger clone exists at a distance of one base, and base qualities are not known.

Library preparation employed 5' RACE. The data were produced on an Illumina HiSeq 2500. A second roughly 7 to 11 cycle PCR used a sample-barcoded 5' primer and a J-beta primer mix. Each TCR beta cDNA molecule received a unique molecular identifier from a template-switch 5' adaptor carrying 12 random nucleotides. At least 2.5 million CDR3-containing paired-end reads were obtained from each sample. First-strand cDNA was synthesized from all RNA with the Mint cDNA synthesis kit, primed by a TRBC-specific oligonucleotide. All cDNA was treated with uracil-DNA glycosylase and then went through a first 18-cycle PCR with the universal primers M1SS and BC2_uni_R. The paper's processing steps were these. For normalization, 1 million high-quality reads, each with a distinct molecular identifier, were randomly selected from each sample. Reads sharing molecular identifiers were discarded rather than binned into consensus sequences. MiTCR, set to a Q25 quality threshold and the strictest error-elimination algorithm, was used for CDR3 identification, clonotype clustering and error correction. Lower-bound total TCR beta diversity was estimated with a nonparametric unseen species model using Euler transformation. TCRdb took the public reads, trimmed them with fastp at Q25, ran MiXCR for clone calling and kept in-frame beta chains. When rows share a CDR3 protein, they turn into one entry using the most common DNA and genes. For this entry, the V and J calls and clone size follow TCRdb and not the study's own pipeline. The sample data list nearly 1 million distinct CDR3 sequences, and about 53% of these were observed just once. Together, the top ten hold over 20% of the sample.

The receptor's source is a woman in her sixties or seventies in good health. This chain joins TRBV12-3 or TRBV12-4 to TRBJ1-1; the D region possibly corresponds to TRBD1 (5 bases align). Sequenced material: blood. CDR3 protein: CASSFVGVHTEAFF. The base sequence is TGTGCCAGCAGTTTTGTAGGGGTGCACACTGAAGCTTTCTTT.